This T cell receptor beta chain was obtained from a study of Ad26.COV2.S vaccination and SARS-CoV-2 variants. The data were produced by immunoSEQ multiplex PCR, yet TCRdb's version contains in-frame clones alone and is incomplete. The data contain 450,000 to 550,000 clones, 85% to 90% of them singletons. The CDR3 contains 13 residues. Germline V gene sequence: CDR1 SNHLY, CDR2 FYNNEI. Trimming cost V 7 bases and J 1 base, with 10 bases left between them. This sample's treatment: around 19 received Ad26.COV2.S at low or high dose, single or two shots; five or six received placebo; per-sample allocation not given. The study sampled participants on day 63 after the first vaccine or placebo injection.

The sequences come from peripheral blood, collected in a trial of Ad26.COV2.S vaccine versus placebo. This chain connects TRBV2 to TRBJ1-1; D unclear. This TCR was recovered from a person aged 18-60 years who received the Ad26.COV2.S COVID-19 vaccine or a placebo. The CDR3 here is CASKKDGNTEAFF. DNA of the CDR3: TGTGCCAGCAAAAAAGACGGGAACACTGAAGCTTTCTTT.